These T cell receptor beta chains were read from a single sample in a study of T-cell reconstitution after alpha-beta-depleted transplantation in children. TCRdb used MiXCR to reprocess the PCR reads, holding one entry per CDR3 protein. Of about 92,000 distinct CDR3 sequences in the sample, more than 9% were seen once. The source was PBMCs from the stem cell graft donor, collected from the stem cell graft. These receptors all come from a human donor who donated a stem cell graft to a child with inherited bone marrow failure. Both conserved end residues are part of each CDR3. Fields, in order: V gene, clone size, J gene, D gene, CDR3 DNA, CDR3 protein. A D gene is named only where the DNA matches it firmly. Not every row has a clone size; where given, it reads once, few, many or a size class.

v_gene: TRBV7-9
abundance: few
j_gene: TRBJ1-4
d_gene: TRBD1
CDR3nt: TGTGCCAGCAGCTTAGACGGGACAGCTACTAATGAAAAACTGTTTTTT
CDR3aa: CASSLDGTATNEKLFF

v_gene: TRBV12-3/TRBV12-4
abundance: many
j_gene: TRBJ1-1
d_gene: .
CDR3nt: TGTGCCAGCAACCACTTGACAGTTGGCACTGAAGCTTTCTTT
CDR3aa: CASNHLTVGTEAFF

v_gene: TRBV5-5
abundance: many
j_gene: TRBJ1-1
d_gene: .
CDR3nt: TGTGCCAGCAGCTTTTCGGTTAGAGACGAAGCTTTCTTT
CDR3aa: CASSFSVRDEAFF

v_gene: TRBV2
abundance: many
j_gene: TRBJ1-1
d_gene: .
CDR3nt: TGTGCCAGCACTTCGCGGACTGAAGCTTTCTTT
CDR3aa: CASTSRTEAFF

v_gene: TRBV13
abundance: many
j_gene: TRBJ2-1
d_gene: .
CDR3nt: TGTGCCAGCAGCCCCCGGGTAGAAGGTGAGCAGTTCTTC
CDR3aa: CASSPRVEGEQFF

v_gene: TRBV12-3/TRBV12-4
abundance: many
j_gene: TRBJ2-1
d_gene: TRBD2
CDR3nt: TGTGCCAGCAGTGACACTAGCGGGGGGGCCGGGGAGCAGTTCTTC
CDR3aa: CASSDTSGGAGEQFF

v_gene: TRBV29-1
abundance: many
j_gene: TRBJ2-4
d_gene: .
CDR3nt: TGCAGCGCCGTTCGGACTACTGACATTCAGTACTTC
CDR3aa: CSAVRTTDIQYF

v_gene: TRBV20-1
abundance: many
j_gene: TRBJ1-5
d_gene: .
CDR3nt: TGCAGTGCTCTTCAACACGGCCAGCATTTT
CDR3aa: CSALQHGQHF

v_gene: TRBV7-3
abundance: many
j_gene: TRBJ2-1
d_gene: .
CDR3nt: TGTGCCAGCAGCGCGGGTTATCCCCCGCAGTTCTTC
CDR3aa: CASSAGYPPQFF

v_gene: TRBV5-5
abundance: many
j_gene: TRBJ2-5
d_gene: .
CDR3nt: TGTGCCAGCAGCTTATGGCGTCAGCAAGAGACCCAGTACTTC
CDR3aa: CASSLWRQQETQYF

v_gene: TRBV5-1
abundance: many
j_gene: TRBJ1-2
d_gene: .
CDR3nt: TGCGCCAGCAGCTTGGGTTTTGCAGAGGGCTACACCTTC
CDR3aa: CASSLGFAEGYTF

v_gene: TRBV27
abundance: many
j_gene: TRBJ1-4
d_gene: .
CDR3nt: TGTGCCAGCAGTCTTCAGGGTCTGGATGAAAAACTGTTTTTT
CDR3aa: CASSLQGLDEKLFF

v_gene: TRBV6-2/TRBV6-3
abundance: many
j_gene: TRBJ1-5
d_gene: TRBD1
CDR3nt: TGTGCCAGCAGAGGGACAGGGTCGCAAAATCAGCCCCAGCATTTT
CDR3aa: CASRGTGSQNQPQHF

v_gene: TRBV7-9
abundance: many
j_gene: TRBJ1-1
d_gene: .
CDR3nt: TGTGCCAGCAGCTTAATAGAGTACACTGAAGCTTTCTTT
CDR3aa: CASSLIEYTEAFF

v_gene: TRBV7-9
abundance: .
j_gene: TRBJ1-1
d_gene: TRBD1
CDR3nt: TGTGCCAGCAGCTCTATGAAGGGACAGGGAGCTTTCTTT
CDR3aa: CASSSMKGQGAFF

v_gene: TRBV20-1
abundance: many
j_gene: TRBJ2-3
d_gene: TRBD1
CDR3nt: TGCAGTGGGGACAGAGCTAGCACAGATACGCAGTATTTT
CDR3aa: CSGDRASTDTQYF

v_gene: TRBV20-1
abundance: many
j_gene: TRBJ2-1
d_gene: TRBD2
CDR3nt: TGCAGTGGATCGGGACTAGATATAAATGAGCAGTTCTTC
CDR3aa: CSGSGLDINEQFF

v_gene: TRBV7-9
abundance: few
j_gene: TRBJ2-7
d_gene: .
CDR3nt: TGTGCCAGCAGCTTAGGGGACTCGCCCTCATTCTACGAGCAGTACTTC
CDR3aa: CASSLGDSPSFYEQYF

v_gene: TRBV3-1
abundance: few
j_gene: TRBJ2-1
d_gene: .
CDR3nt: TGTGCCAGCAGCCAAGTCGGCATCGGGGCCCCCCTCGGAAATGAGCAGTTCTTC
CDR3aa: CASSQVGIGAPLGNEQFF

v_gene: TRBV5-1
abundance: .
j_gene: TRBJ1-4
d_gene: TRBD1
CDR3nt: TGCGCCAGAAGCCCCAACAGGGGTAATGAAAAACTGTTTTTT
CDR3aa: CARSPNRGNEKLFF

v_gene: TRBV10-3
abundance: many
j_gene: TRBJ2-1
d_gene: .
CDR3nt: TGTGCCATCAGTGAGTCGTCAGGGGTAGACAATGAGCAGTTCTTC
CDR3aa: CAISESSGVDNEQFF

v_gene: TRBV7-2
abundance: many
j_gene: TRBJ1-2
d_gene: .
CDR3nt: TGTGCCAGCAGCTTTGACGGGGGAGGCTACACCTTC
CDR3aa: CASSFDGGGYTF

v_gene: TRBV2
abundance: once
j_gene: TRBJ2-4
d_gene: .
CDR3nt: TGTGCCAGCGGCGGTTTACGTGCCAAAAACATTCAGTACTTC
CDR3aa: CASGGLRAKNIQYF

v_gene: TRBV18
abundance: .
j_gene: TRBJ1-1
d_gene: TRBD1
CDR3nt: TGTGCCAGCTCACCACCAAGGGGGCAAAACACTGAAGCTTTCTTT
CDR3aa: CASSPPRGQNTEAFF

v_gene: TRBV18
abundance: many
j_gene: TRBJ2-1
d_gene: .
CDR3nt: TGTGCCAGCTCACCAGGCGGGAATGAGCAGTTCTTC
CDR3aa: CASSPGGNEQFF

v_gene: TRBV28
abundance: many
j_gene: TRBJ2-3
d_gene: .
CDR3nt: TGTGCCAGCAGTCCTCCGGCCCTTACCACAGATACGCAGTATTTT
CDR3aa: CASSPPALTTDTQYF

v_gene: TRBV20-1
abundance: many
j_gene: TRBJ1-1
d_gene: .
CDR3nt: TGCAGTGCTAGACCTCCTGGGGGGGGAATGAACACTGAAGCTTTCTTT
CDR3aa: CSARPPGGGMNTEAFF

v_gene: TRBV12-5
abundance: many
j_gene: TRBJ2-5
d_gene: TRBD1
CDR3nt: TGTGCTAGTGGTTTCGACAGGGGGCGGGAAGAGACCCAGTACTTC
CDR3aa: CASGFDRGREETQYF

v_gene: TRBV5-1
abundance: many
j_gene: TRBJ2-2
d_gene: .
CDR3nt: TGCGCCAGCAGCACTAGCTACACCGGGGAGCTGTTTTTT
CDR3aa: CASSTSYTGELFF

v_gene: TRBV5-1
abundance: many
j_gene: TRBJ1-1
d_gene: .
CDR3nt: TGCGCCAGCAGCTTGGCCCAGGGGCGTACTGAAGCTTTCTTT
CDR3aa: CASSLAQGRTEAFF

v_gene: TRBV20-1
abundance: many
j_gene: TRBJ2-5
d_gene: .
CDR3nt: TGCAGTGCAAGGAGGGAGGCAGGGGCTGGGGAGACCCAGTACTTC
CDR3aa: CSARREAGAGETQYF

v_gene: TRBV29-1
abundance: many
j_gene: TRBJ2-7
d_gene: TRBD2
CDR3nt: TGCAGCGTTTTGGGACTAGCGGGAGACGAGCAGTACTTC
CDR3aa: CSVLGLAGDEQYF

v_gene: TRBV4-3
abundance: many
j_gene: TRBJ2-3
d_gene: .
CDR3nt: TGCGCCAGCAGCCAAGATCTGCACAGAACAGATACGCAGTATTTT
CDR3aa: CASSQDLHRTDTQYF

v_gene: TRBV20-1
abundance: many
j_gene: TRBJ2-7
d_gene: TRBD1
CDR3nt: TGCAGTGCTAGAGATGCGGACAGGGGTCTATACGAGCAGTACTTC
CDR3aa: CSARDADRGLYEQYF

v_gene: TRBV7-6
abundance: .
j_gene: TRBJ2-2
d_gene: .
CDR3nt: TGTGCCAGCAGCCCGACCACAGGGAACACCGGGGAGCTGTTTTTT
CDR3aa: CASSPTTGNTGELFF

v_gene: TRBV4-1
abundance: .
j_gene: TRBJ2-7
d_gene: .
CDR3nt: TGCGCCAGCAGCCCTGACAGGAAAGGAAACGAGCAGTACTTC
CDR3aa: CASSPDRKGNEQYF

v_gene: TRBV12-3/TRBV12-4
abundance: many
j_gene: TRBJ2-7
d_gene: TRBD2
CDR3nt: TGTGCCAGCAGTACGGGACTAGCGGGAACCTACGAGCAGTACTTC
CDR3aa: CASSTGLAGTYEQYF

v_gene: TRBV7-2
abundance: many
j_gene: TRBJ2-1
d_gene: .
CDR3nt: TGTGCCAGCAGCTTAGACAGTCCCTCCTACAATGAGCAGTTCTTC
CDR3aa: CASSLDSPSYNEQFF

v_gene: TRBV7-9
abundance: many
j_gene: TRBJ2-5
d_gene: .
CDR3nt: TGTGCCAGCAGCTTTTCGGGGCTCCAAGAGACCCAGTACTTC
CDR3aa: CASSFSGLQETQYF

v_gene: TRBV13
abundance: .
j_gene: TRBJ2-7
d_gene: TRBD2
CDR3nt: TGTGCCAGCAGCTTAGCCGTGGGACTAGCGGGACAAAGCTCCTACGAGCAGTACTTC
CDR3aa: CASSLAVGLAGQSSYEQYF

v_gene: TRBV29-1
abundance: many
j_gene: TRBJ2-1
d_gene: TRBD1
CDR3nt: TGCAGCGTTGATAGGACAGGGAACAATGAGCAGTTCTTC
CDR3aa: CSVDRTGNNEQFF

v_gene: TRBV7-2
abundance: many
j_gene: TRBJ1-5
d_gene: .
CDR3nt: TGTGCCAGCAGCCCCGGGACCCTGTATAGCAATCAGCCCCAGCATTTT
CDR3aa: CASSPGTLYSNQPQHF

v_gene: TRBV10-3
abundance: many
j_gene: TRBJ1-3
d_gene: .
CDR3nt: TGTGCCATCAGTGAGGGGGACCACTCTGGAAACACCATATATTTT
CDR3aa: CAISEGDHSGNTIYF

v_gene: TRBV29-1
abundance: many
j_gene: TRBJ2-7
d_gene: .
CDR3nt: TGCAGCGCAATGACTGTGAATGGGGGCGAGCAGTACTTC
CDR3aa: CSAMTVNGGEQYF

v_gene: TRBV5-1
abundance: many
j_gene: TRBJ2-7
d_gene: .
CDR3nt: TGCGCCAGCAGCTTTCAGGGGAGCTCCTACGAGCAGTACTTC
CDR3aa: CASSFQGSSYEQYF

v_gene: TRBV10-3
abundance: many
j_gene: TRBJ2-5
d_gene: TRBD1
CDR3nt: TGTGCCATCAGTGGAGACAGGGGGCAAGAGACCCAGTACTTC
CDR3aa: CAISGDRGQETQYF

v_gene: TRBV4-3
abundance: few
j_gene: TRBJ2-1
d_gene: TRBD1
CDR3nt: TGCGCCAGCAGCCAAGACGACAGGGGGCAAGGTGAGCAGTTCTTC
CDR3aa: CASSQDDRGQGEQFF

v_gene: TRBV19
abundance: .
j_gene: TRBJ1-5
d_gene: TRBD1
CDR3nt: TGTGCCAGTACCAAGGGGGCCGGTCAGCCCCAGCATTTT
CDR3aa: CASTKGAGQPQHF

v_gene: TRBV18
abundance: many
j_gene: TRBJ2-3
d_gene: TRBD2
CDR3nt: TGTGCCAGCTCCCCTCTGGCGGGGGGGCCAACAGATACGCAGTATTTT
CDR3aa: CASSPLAGGPTDTQYF

v_gene: TRBV5-1
abundance: few
j_gene: TRBJ1-1
d_gene: TRBD1
CDR3nt: TGCGCCAGCAGCGGGGGGACAGCCAACACTGAAGCTTTCTTT
CDR3aa: CASSGGTANTEAFF

v_gene: TRBV27
abundance: many
j_gene: TRBJ2-5
d_gene: .
CDR3nt: TGTGCCAGCAGTTTATCTGGGGTAAGGGCAGAGACCCAGTACTTC
CDR3aa: CASSLSGVRAETQYF

v_gene: TRBV28
abundance: many
j_gene: TRBJ2-7
d_gene: TRBD2
CDR3nt: TGTGCCAGCAGACCAAAACTAGCGGGAGGGTTTGAGCAGTACTTC
CDR3aa: CASRPKLAGGFEQYF

v_gene: TRBV30
abundance: .
j_gene: TRBJ2-3
d_gene: .
CDR3nt: TGTGCCTGGAGTGCGGGATTGGGCACAGATACGCAGTATTTT
CDR3aa: CAWSAGLGTDTQYF

v_gene: TRBV10-3
abundance: many
j_gene: TRBJ2-6
d_gene: .
CDR3nt: TGTGCCATCAGTGGGACCGCCGCTGGGGCCAACGTCCTGACTTTC
CDR3aa: CAISGTAAGANVLTF